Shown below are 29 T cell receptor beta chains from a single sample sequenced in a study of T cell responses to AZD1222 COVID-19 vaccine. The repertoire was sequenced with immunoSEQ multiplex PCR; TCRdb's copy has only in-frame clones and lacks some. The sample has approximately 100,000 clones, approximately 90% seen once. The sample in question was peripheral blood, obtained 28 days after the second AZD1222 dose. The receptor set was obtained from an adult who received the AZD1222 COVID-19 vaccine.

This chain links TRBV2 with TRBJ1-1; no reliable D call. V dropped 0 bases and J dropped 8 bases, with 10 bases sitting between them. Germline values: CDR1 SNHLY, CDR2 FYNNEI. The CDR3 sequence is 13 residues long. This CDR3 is CASSEAGSEEAFF. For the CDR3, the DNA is TGTGCCAGCAGTGAAGCGGGGTCGGAAGAAGCTTTCTTT.

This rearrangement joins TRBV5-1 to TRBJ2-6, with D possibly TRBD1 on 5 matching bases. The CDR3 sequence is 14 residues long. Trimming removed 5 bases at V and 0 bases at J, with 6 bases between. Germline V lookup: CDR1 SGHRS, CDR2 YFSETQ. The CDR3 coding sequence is TGCGCCAGCAGAGACAGCTCTGGGGCCAACGTCCTGACTTTC. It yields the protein CASRDSSGANVLTF.

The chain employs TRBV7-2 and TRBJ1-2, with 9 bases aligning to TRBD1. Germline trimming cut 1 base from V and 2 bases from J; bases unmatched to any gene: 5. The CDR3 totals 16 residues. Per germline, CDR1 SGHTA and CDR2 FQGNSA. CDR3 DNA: TGTGCCAGCAGCTTAGTTTGGACAGGGGCCAACTATGGCTACACCTTC. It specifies CASSLVWTGANYGYTF.

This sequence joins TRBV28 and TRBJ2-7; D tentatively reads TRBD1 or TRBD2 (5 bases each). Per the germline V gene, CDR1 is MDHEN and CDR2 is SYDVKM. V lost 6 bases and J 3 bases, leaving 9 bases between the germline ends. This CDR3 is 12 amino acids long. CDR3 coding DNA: TGTGCCAGCAGCAGGGACGTCTACGAGCAGTACTTC. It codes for CASSRDVYEQYF.

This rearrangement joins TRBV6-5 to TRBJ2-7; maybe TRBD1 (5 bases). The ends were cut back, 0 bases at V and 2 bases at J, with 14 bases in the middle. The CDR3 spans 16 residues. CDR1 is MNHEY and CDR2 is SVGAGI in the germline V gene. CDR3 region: CASSYSGAGLTYEQYF. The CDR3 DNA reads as TGTGCCAGCAGTTACTCTGGGGCAGGCCTAACCTACGAGCAGTACTTC.

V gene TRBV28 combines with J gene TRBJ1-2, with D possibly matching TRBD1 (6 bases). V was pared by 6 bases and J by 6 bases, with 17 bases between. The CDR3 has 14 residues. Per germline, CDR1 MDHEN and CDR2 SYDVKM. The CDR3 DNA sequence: TGTGCCAGCAGCCCTGGACAGCCGGCTAATGGCTACACCTTC. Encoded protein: CASSPGQPANGYTF.

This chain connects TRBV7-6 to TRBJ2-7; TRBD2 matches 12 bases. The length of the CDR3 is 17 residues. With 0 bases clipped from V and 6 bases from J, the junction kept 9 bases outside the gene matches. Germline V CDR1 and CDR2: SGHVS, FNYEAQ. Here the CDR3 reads CASSLALAGGLSGEQYF. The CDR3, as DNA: TGTGCCAGCAGCTTAGCGCTAGCGGGGGGGCTTTCGGGCGAGCAGTACTTC.

Written as DNA, the CDR3 is TGTGCCAGCAGCGACGGAGGCGGGAATGCTGAAGCTTTCTTT. Its translation is CASSDGGGNAEAFF. The rearrangement joins TRBV7-3 to TRBJ1-1; D gene ambiguous. Per the germline V gene, CDR1 is SGHTA and CDR2 is FQGTGA. The CDR3 is made up of 14 amino acids. V lost 5 bases, J lost 6 bases, and 16 bases lay in between.

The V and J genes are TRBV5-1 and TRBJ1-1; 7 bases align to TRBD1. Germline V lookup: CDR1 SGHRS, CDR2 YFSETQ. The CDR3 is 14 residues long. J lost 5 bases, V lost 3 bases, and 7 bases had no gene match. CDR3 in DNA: TGCGCCAGCAGCTCTTCGACAGGGTGGACTGAAGCTTTCTTT. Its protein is CASSSSTGWTEAFF. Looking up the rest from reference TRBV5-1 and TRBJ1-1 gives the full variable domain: KAGVTQTPRYLIKTRGQQVTLSCSPISGHRSVSWYQQTPGQGLQFLFEYFSETQRNKGNFPGRFSGRQFSNSRSEMNVSTLELGDSALYLCASSSSTGWTEAFFGQGTRLTVV.

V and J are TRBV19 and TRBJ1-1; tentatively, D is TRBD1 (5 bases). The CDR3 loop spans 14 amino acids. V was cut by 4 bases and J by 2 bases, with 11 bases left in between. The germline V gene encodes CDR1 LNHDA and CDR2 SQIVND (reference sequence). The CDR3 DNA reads TGTGCCAGTAGTACCAGGGTCGGAAACACTGAAGCTTTCTTT. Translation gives CASSTRVGNTEAFF.

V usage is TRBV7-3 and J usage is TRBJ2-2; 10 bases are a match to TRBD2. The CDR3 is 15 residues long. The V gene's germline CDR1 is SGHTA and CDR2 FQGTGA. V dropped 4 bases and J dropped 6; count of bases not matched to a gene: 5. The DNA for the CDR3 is TGTGCCAGCAGCTCCCAGCGGGGGGGCCCCGGGGAGCTGTTTTTT. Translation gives CASSSQRGGPGELFF. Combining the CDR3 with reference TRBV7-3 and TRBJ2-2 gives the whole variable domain GAGVSQTPSNKVTEKGKYVELRCDPISGHTALYWYRQSLGQGPEFLIYFQGTGAADDSGLPNDRFFAVRPEGSVSTLKIQRTERGDSAVYLCASSSQRGGPGELFFGEGSRLTVL.

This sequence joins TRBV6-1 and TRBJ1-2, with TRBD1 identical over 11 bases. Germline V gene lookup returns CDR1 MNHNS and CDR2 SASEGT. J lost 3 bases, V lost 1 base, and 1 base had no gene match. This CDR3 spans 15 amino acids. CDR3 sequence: CASSEGTGGYYGYTF. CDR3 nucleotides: TGTGCCAGCAGTGAAGGGACAGGGGGCTACTATGGCTACACCTTC.

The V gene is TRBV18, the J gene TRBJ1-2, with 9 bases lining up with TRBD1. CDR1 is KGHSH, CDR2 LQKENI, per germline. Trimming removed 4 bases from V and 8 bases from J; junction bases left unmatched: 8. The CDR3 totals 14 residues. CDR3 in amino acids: CASSQTQGAQGYTF. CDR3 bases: TGTGCCAGCTCACAAACACAGGGGGCGCAAGGCTACACCTTC.

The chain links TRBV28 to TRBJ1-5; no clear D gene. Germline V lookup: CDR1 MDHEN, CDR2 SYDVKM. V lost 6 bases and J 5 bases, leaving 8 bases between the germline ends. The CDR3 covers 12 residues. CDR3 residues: CASSAEYQPQHF. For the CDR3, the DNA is TGTGCCAGCAGCGCCGAATATCAGCCCCAGCATTTT.

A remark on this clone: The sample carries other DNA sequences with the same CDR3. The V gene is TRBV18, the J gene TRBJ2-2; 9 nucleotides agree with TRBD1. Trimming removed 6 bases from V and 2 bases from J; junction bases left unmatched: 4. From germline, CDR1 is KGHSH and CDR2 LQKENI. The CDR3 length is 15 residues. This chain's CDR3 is CASSLDRGNTGELFF. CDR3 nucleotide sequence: TGTGCCAGCTCGCTGGACAGGGGTAACACCGGGGAGCTGTTTTTT.

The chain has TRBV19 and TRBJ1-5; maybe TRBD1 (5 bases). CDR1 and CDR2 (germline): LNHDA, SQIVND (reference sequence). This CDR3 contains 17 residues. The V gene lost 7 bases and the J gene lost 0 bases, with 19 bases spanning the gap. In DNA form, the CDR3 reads TGTGCCAGTACCCCTCGCCTGGGGGGAGGTAGCAATCAGCCCCAGCATTTT. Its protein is CASTPRLGGGSNQPQHF.

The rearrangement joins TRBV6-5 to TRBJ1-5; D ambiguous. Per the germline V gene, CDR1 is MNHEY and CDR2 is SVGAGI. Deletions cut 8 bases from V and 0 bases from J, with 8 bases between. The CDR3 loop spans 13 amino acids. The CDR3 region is CASVRLSNQPQHF. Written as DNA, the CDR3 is TGTGCCAGCGTGAGGCTTAGCAATCAGCCCCAGCATTTT.

CDR3 nucleotide sequence: TGTGCCAGCAGGGGGACACCGAACACTGAAGCTTTCTTT. It translates to CASRGTPNTEAFF. The chain recombines TRBV28 with TRBJ1-1; weak D call: TRBD1 (6 bases). Trimming removed 6 bases from V and 1 base from J, with 9 bases in between. CDR1 is MDHEN and CDR2 is SYDVKM in the germline V gene. The CDR3 is 13 amino acids.

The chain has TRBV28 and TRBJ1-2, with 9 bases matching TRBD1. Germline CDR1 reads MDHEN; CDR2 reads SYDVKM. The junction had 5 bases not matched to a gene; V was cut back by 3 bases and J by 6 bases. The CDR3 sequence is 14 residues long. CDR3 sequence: CASSFPTGGNGYTF. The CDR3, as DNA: TGTGCCAGCAGTTTCCCGACAGGGGGGAATGGCTACACCTTC.

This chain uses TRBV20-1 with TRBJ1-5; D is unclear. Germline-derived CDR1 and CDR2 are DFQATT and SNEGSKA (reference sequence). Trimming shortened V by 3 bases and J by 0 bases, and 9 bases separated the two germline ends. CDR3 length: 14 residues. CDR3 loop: CSASHGSSNQPQHF. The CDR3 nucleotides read TGCAGTGCTAGTCATGGGTCTAGCAATCAGCCCCAGCATTTT.

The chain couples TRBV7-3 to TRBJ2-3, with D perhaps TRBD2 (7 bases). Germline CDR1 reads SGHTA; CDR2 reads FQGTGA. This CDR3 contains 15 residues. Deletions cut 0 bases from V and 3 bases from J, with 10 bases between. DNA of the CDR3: TGTGCCAGCAGCTTAACGGGGGGGCATACAGATACGCAGTATTTT. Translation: CASSLTGGHTDTQYF.

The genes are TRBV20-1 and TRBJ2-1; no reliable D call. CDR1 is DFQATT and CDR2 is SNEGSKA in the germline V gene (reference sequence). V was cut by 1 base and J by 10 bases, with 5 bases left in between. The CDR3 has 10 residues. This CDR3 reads CSARVGEQFF. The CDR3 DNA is TGCAGTGCTAGAGTGGGAGAGCAGTTCTTC.

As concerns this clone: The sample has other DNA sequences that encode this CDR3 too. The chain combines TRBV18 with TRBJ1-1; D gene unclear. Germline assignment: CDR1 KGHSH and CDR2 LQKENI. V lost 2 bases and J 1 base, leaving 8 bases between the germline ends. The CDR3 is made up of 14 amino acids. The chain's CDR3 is CASSPDLGNTEAFF. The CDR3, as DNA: TGTGCCAGCTCACCAGATCTAGGGAACACTGAAGCTTTCTTT. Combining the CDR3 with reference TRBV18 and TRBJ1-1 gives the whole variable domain NAGVMQNPRHLVRRRGQEARLRCSPMKGHSHVYWYRQLPEEGLKFMVYLQKENIIDESGMPKERFSAEFPKEGPSILRIQQVVRGDSAAYFCASSPDLGNTEAFFGQGTRLTVV.

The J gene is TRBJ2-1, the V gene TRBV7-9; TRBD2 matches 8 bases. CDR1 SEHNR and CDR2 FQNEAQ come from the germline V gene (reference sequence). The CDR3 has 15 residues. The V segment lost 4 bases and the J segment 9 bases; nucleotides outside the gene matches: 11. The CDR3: CASSSGLETVREQFF. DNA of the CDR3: TGTGCCAGCAGCTCGGGACTAGAAACGGTCCGTGAGCAGTTCTTC.

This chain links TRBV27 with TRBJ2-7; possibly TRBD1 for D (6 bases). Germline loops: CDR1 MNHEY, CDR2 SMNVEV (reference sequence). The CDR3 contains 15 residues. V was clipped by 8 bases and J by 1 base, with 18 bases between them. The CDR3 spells CASSQGQGHSYEQYF. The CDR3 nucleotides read TGTGCCAGCTCCCAGGGGCAGGGCCATTCCTACGAGCAGTACTTC.

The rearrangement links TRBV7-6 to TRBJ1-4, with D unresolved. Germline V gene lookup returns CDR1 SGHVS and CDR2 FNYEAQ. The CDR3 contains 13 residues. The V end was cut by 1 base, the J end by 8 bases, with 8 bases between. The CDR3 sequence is CASSLVIGEKLFF. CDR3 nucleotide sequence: TGTGCCAGCAGCTTAGTTATCGGGGAAAAACTGTTTTTT.

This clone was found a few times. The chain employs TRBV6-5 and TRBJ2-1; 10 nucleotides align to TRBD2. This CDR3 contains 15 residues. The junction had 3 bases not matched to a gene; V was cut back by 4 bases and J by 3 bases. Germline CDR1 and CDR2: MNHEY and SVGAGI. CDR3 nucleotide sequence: TGTGCCAGCAGTTTAAAGCGGGGGGGCTACAATGAGCAGTTCTTC. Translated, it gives CASSLKRGGYNEQFF.

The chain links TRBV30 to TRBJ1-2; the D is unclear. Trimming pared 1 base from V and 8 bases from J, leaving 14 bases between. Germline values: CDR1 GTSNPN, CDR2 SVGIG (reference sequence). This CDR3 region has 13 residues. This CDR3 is CAWSGGVLGGYTF. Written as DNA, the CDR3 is TGTGCCTGGAGTGGTGGCGTCCTCGGGGGCTACACCTTC.

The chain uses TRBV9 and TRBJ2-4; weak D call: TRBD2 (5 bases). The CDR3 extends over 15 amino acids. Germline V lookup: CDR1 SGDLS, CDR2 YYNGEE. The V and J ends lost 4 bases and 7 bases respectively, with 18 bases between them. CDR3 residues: CASSPRGLAGNIQYF. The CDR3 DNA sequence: TGTGCCAGCAGCCCAAGAGGGCTAGCCGGGAACATTCAGTACTTC.